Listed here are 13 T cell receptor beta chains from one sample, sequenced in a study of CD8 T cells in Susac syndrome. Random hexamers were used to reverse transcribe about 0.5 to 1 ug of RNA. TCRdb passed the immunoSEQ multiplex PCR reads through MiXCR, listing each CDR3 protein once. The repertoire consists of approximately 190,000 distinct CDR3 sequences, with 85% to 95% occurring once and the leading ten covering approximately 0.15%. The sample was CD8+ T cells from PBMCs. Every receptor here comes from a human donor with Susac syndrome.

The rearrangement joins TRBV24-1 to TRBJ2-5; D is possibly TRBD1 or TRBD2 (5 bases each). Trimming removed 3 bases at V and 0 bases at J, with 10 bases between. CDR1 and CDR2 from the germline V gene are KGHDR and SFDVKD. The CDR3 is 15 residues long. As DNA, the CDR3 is TGTGCCACCAGTGATCTTCGGGGCGACCAAGAGACCCAGTACTTC. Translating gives CATSDLRGDQETQYF.

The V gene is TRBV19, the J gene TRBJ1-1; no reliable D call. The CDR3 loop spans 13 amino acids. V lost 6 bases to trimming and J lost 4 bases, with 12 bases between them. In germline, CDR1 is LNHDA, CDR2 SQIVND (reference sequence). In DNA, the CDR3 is TGTGCCAGTAGCCACACAGTTGTCACTGAAGCTTTCTTT. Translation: CASSHTVVTEAFF.

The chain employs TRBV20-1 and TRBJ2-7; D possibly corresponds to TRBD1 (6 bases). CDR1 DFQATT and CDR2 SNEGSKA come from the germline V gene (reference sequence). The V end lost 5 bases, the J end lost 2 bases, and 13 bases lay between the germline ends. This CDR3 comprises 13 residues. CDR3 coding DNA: TGCAGTGCTTCGATTGGACAGACCTACGAGCAGTACTTC. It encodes CSASIGQTYEQYF.

The CDR3 sequence is CASGLDGLTTEAFF. As DNA, the CDR3 is TGTGCTAGTGGTTTGGACGGACTGACCACTGAAGCTTTCTTT. The rearrangement joins TRBV12-5 to TRBJ1-1; no clear D. Germline-derived CDR1 and CDR2 are LGHNT and FRNRAP. V was pared by 1 base and J by 4 bases, with 10 bases between. The CDR3 sequence is 14 residues long.

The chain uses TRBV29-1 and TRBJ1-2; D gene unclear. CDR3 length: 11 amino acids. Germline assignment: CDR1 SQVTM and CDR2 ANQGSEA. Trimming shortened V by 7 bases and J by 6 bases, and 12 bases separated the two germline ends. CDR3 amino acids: CSGSGVNGYTF. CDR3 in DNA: TGCAGCGGGAGTGGGGTAAATGGCTACACCTTC. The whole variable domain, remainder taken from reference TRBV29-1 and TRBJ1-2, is SAVISQKPSRDICQRGTSLTIQCQVDSQVTMMFWYRQQPGQSLTLIATANQGSEATYESGFVIDKFPISRPNLTFSTLTVSNMSPEDSSIYLCSGSGVNGYTFGSGTRLTVV.

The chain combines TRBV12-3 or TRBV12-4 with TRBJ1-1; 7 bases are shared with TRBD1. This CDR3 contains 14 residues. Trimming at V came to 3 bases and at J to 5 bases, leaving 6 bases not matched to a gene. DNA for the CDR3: TGTGCCAGCAGTTTCGAGGGGGCCGGGACTGAAGCTTTCTTT. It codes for CASSFEGAGTEAFF.

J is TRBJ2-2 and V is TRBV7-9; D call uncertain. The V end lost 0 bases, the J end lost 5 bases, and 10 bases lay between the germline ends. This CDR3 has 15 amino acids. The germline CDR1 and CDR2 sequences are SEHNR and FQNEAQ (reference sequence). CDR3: CASSLATEVTGELFF. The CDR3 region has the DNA TGTGCCAGCAGCTTAGCAACCGAGGTTACCGGGGAGCTGTTTTTT.

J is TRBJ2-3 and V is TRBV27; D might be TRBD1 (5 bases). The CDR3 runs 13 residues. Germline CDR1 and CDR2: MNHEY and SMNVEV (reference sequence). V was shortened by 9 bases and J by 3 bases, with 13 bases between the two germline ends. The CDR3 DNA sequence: TGTGCCAGTAAGACAGACTGGACAGATACGCAGTATTTT. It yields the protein CASKTDWTDTQYF.

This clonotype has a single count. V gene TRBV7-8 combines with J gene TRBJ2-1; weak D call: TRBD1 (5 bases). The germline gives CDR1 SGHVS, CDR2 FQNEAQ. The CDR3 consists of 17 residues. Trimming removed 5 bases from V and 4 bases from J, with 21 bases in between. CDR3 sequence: CASSPSRIREAYNEQFF. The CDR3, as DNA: TGTGCCAGCAGCCCCAGCCGGATCAGGGAAGCTTACAATGAGCAGTTCTTC. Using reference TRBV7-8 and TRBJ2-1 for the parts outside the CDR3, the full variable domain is GAGVSQSPRYKVAKRGQDVALRCDPISGHVSLFWYQQALGQGPEFLTYFQNEAQLDKSGLPSDRFFAERPEGSVSTLKIQRTQQEDSAVYLCASSPSRIREAYNEQFFGPGTRLTVL.

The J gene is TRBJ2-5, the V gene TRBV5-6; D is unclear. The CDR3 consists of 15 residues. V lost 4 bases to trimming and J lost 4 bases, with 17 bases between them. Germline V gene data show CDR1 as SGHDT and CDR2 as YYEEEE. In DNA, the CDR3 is TGTGCCAGCAGCCAAAAAAGTATGCTCCGAGAGACCCAGTACTTC. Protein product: CASSQKSMLRETQYF. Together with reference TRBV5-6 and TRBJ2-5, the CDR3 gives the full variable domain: DAGVTQSPTHLIKTRGQQVTLRCSPKSGHDTVSWYQQALGQGPQFIFQYYEEEERQRGNFPDRFSGHQFPNYSSELNVNALLLGDSALYLCASSQKSMLRETQYFGPGTRLLVL.

The CDR3 reads CASSFGQYTEAFF. As DNA, the CDR3 is TGTGCCAGCAGTTTCGGACAGTACACTGAAGCTTTCTTT. The chain uses TRBV28 and TRBJ1-1, with TRBD1 as a possible D gene (6 bases). Germline CDR1 reads MDHEN; CDR2 reads SYDVKM. This CDR3 has 13 residues. V was clipped by 3 bases and J by 3 bases, with 8 bases between them. Using reference TRBV28 and TRBJ1-1 for the parts outside the CDR3, the full variable domain is DVKVTQSSRYLVKRTGEKVFLECVQDMDHENMFWYRQDPGLGLRLIYFSYDVKMKEKGDIPEGYSVSREKKERFSLILESASTNQTSMYLCASSFGQYTEAFFGQGTRLTVV.

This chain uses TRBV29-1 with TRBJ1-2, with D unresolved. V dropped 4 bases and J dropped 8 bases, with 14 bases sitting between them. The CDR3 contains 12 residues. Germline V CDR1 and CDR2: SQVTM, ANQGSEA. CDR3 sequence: CSVAPPLEGYTF. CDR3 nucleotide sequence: TGCAGCGTTGCCCCTCCCTTGGAGGGCTACACCTTC.

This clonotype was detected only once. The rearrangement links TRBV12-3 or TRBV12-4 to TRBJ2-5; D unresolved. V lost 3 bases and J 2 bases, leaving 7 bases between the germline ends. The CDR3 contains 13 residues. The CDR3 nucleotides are TGTGCCAGCAGTTTTCTAGGGCAAGAGACCCAGTACTTC. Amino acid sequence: CASSFLGQETQYF.